The 30 T cell receptor beta chains below all came from one sample that was sequenced in a study of shared clonotypes between healthy human individuals. Method: immunoSEQ multiplex PCR; TCRdb's copy keeps in-frame clones and lacks some. Counted here are fewer than 650,000 clones, just over 75% occurring once; the ten biggest clones make up about 12%. The sample comprised PBMCs. These receptors came from a woman between 40 and 55 years old in good health. Some clones in this sample may be carry-over from other donors' samples.

As for this clone: A much more abundant neighbour one base away suggests this may be a read error. The gene calls are TRBV30 and TRBJ2-7, with D perhaps TRBD2 (6 bases). Germline CDR1 is GTSNPN and CDR2 is SVGIG (reference sequence). Trimming removed 7 bases at V and 12 bases at J, with 16 bases between. The CDR3 extends over 10 amino acids. CDR3 residues: CAFGGFGRYF. CDR3 nucleotides: TGTGCCTTTGGGGGGTTCGGGCGGTACTTC.

The rearrangement joins TRBV7-8 to TRBJ2-7, with unresolved D. V was trimmed by 2 bases and J by 3 bases, leaving 11 bases between them. CDR1 and CDR2 (germline): SGHVS, FQNEAQ. The CDR3 has 14 residues. CDR3 sequence (DNA): TGTGCCAGCAGCTTACTAGTCAGATTCTACGAGCAGTACTTC. It translates to CASSLLVRFYEQYF. Filled out from reference TRBV7-8 and TRBJ2-7, the complete variable domain reads GAGVSQSPRYKVAKRGQDVALRCDPISGHVSLFWYQQALGQGPEFLTYFQNEAQLDKSGLPSDRFFAERPEGSVSTLKIQRTQQEDSAVYLCASSLLVRFYEQYFGPGTRLTVT.

This chain uses TRBV7-2 with TRBJ2-7; D may be TRBD1 (5 bases). CDR3 length: 13 residues. Germline V gene lookup returns CDR1 SGHTA and CDR2 FQGNSA. The V gene lost 1 base and the J gene lost 6 bases, with 10 bases spanning the gap. The CDR3, as DNA: TGTGCCAGCAGCTTAGGGGCTAGGGGCGAGCAGTACTTC. Translation: CASSLGARGEQYF.

This chain joins TRBV4-2 and TRBJ1-1; D is undetermined. The CDR3 has 15 residues. CDR1 and CDR2 from the germline V gene are LGHNA and YNFKEQ. V was clipped by 0 bases and J by 0 bases, with 8 bases between them. The CDR3 sequence is CASSQELGLNTEAFF. The CDR3 DNA sequence: TGTGCCAGCAGCCAAGAATTGGGCTTGAACACTGAAGCTTTCTTT.

V usage is TRBV11-2 and J usage is TRBJ1-1, with a weak D call TRBD1 (6 bases). V gave up 0 bases and J gave up 0 bases, with 8 bases separating them. The CDR3 totals 15 residues. Germline V gene sequence: CDR1 SGHAT, CDR2 FQNNGV. CDR3 in DNA: TGTGCCAGCAGCTTAGAGGGGGGGCTGAACACTGAAGCTTTCTTT. Translation gives CASSLEGGLNTEAFF.

The chain employs TRBV29-1 and TRBJ2-2; TRBD2 matches at 11 bases. V was clipped by 7 bases and J by 5 bases; unmatched bases: 3. CDR3 length: 13 residues. CDR1 is SQVTM, CDR2 ANQGSEA, per germline. CDR3 sequence reads: CSALAGGTGELFF. Written as DNA, the CDR3 is TGCAGCGCTCTAGCGGGAGGAACCGGGGAGCTGTTTTTT.

Points on this clone: One junction end disagrees with the germline gene, perhaps due to a read error. The rearrangement uses TRBV7-9 and TRBJ1-1; D is unresolved. This CDR3 region has 14 residues. The germline CDR1 and CDR2 sequences are SEHNR and FQNEAQ (reference sequence). DNA of the CDR3: TGTGCCAGCAGCTTAGGGCAGACAAACACTGGAGCTTTCTTT. Translation: CASSLGQTNTGAFF.

Concerning this clone: The same CDR3 is also encoded by other DNA sequences in this sample. The V call is TRBV6-5, the J call TRBJ1-1, with D tentatively TRBD1 (6 bases). CDR1 MNHEY and CDR2 SVGAGI come from the germline V gene. CDR3 size: 13 residues. V dropped 8 bases and J dropped 5 bases, with 15 bases sitting between them. The CDR3 DNA follows: TGTGCCAGCTCATACAGGGTCGGGACTGAAGCTTTCTTT. This translates into CASSYRVGTEAFF.

This chain uses TRBV5-1 with TRBJ2-1; 7 bases match TRBD1. The V and J ends lost 0 bases and 6 bases, in that order; junction bases with no gene match: 9. This CDR3 is 16 amino acids long. Germline assignment: CDR1 SGHRS and CDR2 YFSETQ. CDR3 DNA sequence: TGCGCCAGCAGCTTGGCCGCGACAGGGCGTAGCAATGAGCAGTTCTTC. This translates into CASSLAATGRSNEQFF.

V usage is TRBV5-3 and J usage is TRBJ1-2; D ambiguous. TRBV5-3 falls under the ORF class, with uncertain function. Trimming pared 1 base from V and 4 bases from J, leaving 8 bases between. This CDR3 is 13 amino acids long. The CDR3 DNA reads TGTGCCAGAAGCTTGCCAGGACTCTATGGCTACACCTTC. Translating it yields CARSLPGLYGYTF.

This clone was counted once. CDR3 in DNA: TGCGCCAGCAGCCAAAAGGGTACCGGGGAGCTGTTTTTT. This translates into CASSQKGTGELFF. This chain joins TRBV4-1 and TRBJ2-2; D uncertain. V gave up 2 bases and J gave up 5 bases, with 6 bases separating them. The CDR3 totals 13 residues. Germline V gives CDR1 MGHRA, CDR2 YSYEKL.

The chain employs TRBV28 and TRBJ2-4; possibly TRBD1 for D (5 bases). Germline CDR1 MDHEN, CDR2 SYDVKM. This CDR3 is 9 amino acids long. This CDR3 reads CAGQNIQYF. The CDR3 DNA is TGTGCGGGGCAAAACATTCAGTACTTC.

The J gene is TRBJ2-1, the V gene TRBV7-9, with TRBD2 matching over 10 bases. J lost 6 bases, V lost 6 bases, and 11 bases had no gene match. The CDR3 has 16 amino acids. Germline CDR1 reads SEHNR; CDR2 reads FQNEAQ (reference sequence). The CDR3 spells CASSFLAGEGTNEQFF. The CDR3 DNA reads TGTGCCAGCAGTTTTCTAGCGGGAGAGGGCACCAATGAGCAGTTCTTC.

The J gene is TRBJ2-7, the V gene TRBV5-6; 7 bases fit TRBD2. There are 15 residues in the CDR3. Germline V gene lookup returns CDR1 SGHDT and CDR2 YYEEEE. J lost 3 bases, V lost 4 bases, and 10 bases had no gene match. The CDR3 bases are TGTGCCAGCAGCCCCTGGGGGGGACTCTTCTACGAGCAGTACTTC. This encodes CASSPWGGLFYEQYF.

In the case of this clone: With a far larger clone one base away, a read error is the likely cause. The rearrangement links TRBV7-2 to TRBJ2-5; TRBD1 matches at 8 bases. CDR1 is SGHTA and CDR2 is FQGNSA in the germline V gene. CDR3 length equals 14 residues. V lost 3 bases to trimming and J lost 13 bases; unmatched junction nucleotides: 13. The CDR3 bases are TGTGCCAGCAGCTTTTACAGGGGGACCTACGAGCGGTACTTC. Translation gives CASSFYRGTYERYF.

The chain recombines TRBV11-2 with TRBJ2-1; D perhaps matches TRBD1 (9 bases). Germline V gene data show CDR1 as SGHAT and CDR2 as FQNNGV. Trimming shortened V by 1 base and J by 12 bases, and 28 bases separated the two germline ends. The CDR3 is 18 residues long. For the CDR3, the DNA is TGTGCCAGCAGCTTAGTAGCGGGACAGGGACTCACGCCGGGGGGGCAGTTCTTC. Its translation: CASSLVAGQGLTPGGQFF.

The chain recombines TRBV28 with TRBJ2-7; 7 nucleotides line up with TRBD1. The V gene end was trimmed by 5 bases and the J gene end by 4 bases; junction bases not matched to a gene: 11. CDR1 is MDHEN, CDR2 SYDVKM, per germline. There are 15 residues in the CDR3. The CDR3 nucleotides are TGTGCCAGCAGTGTCCCCGGGACAGAAATTTACGAGCAGTACTTC. Translation gives CASSVPGTEIYEQYF.

This clone was found a few times. A read error may be the cause here, since a much bigger clone is one base away. The V call is TRBV30, the J call TRBJ2-5; D is unclear. Trimming stripped 2 bases from V and 9 bases from J, with 16 bases between. CDR1 is GTSNPN, CDR2 SVGIG, per germline (reference sequence). The CDR3 has 13 amino acids. The CDR3 region has the DNA TGTGCCTGGAGTCCCGTAGCCTCCGTGGCCCAGTACTTC. Translating it yields CAWSPVASVAQYF.

This clone was observed a handful of times. The chain combines TRBV5-4 with TRBJ1-1, with D unresolved. In germline, CDR1 is SGHNT, CDR2 YYREEE (reference sequence). The CDR3 contains 14 residues. V was cut by 1 base and J by 2 bases, with 9 bases left in between. The CDR3 DNA is TGTGCCAGCAGCTTGTCTGGAATCAACACTGAAGCTTTCTTT. Translation: CASSLSGINTEAFF.

This clone was detected only once. V usage is TRBV28 and J usage is TRBJ2-7; 10 bases align to TRBD2. Trimming took 5 bases from V and 5 from J; bases not matched to a gene: 9. CDR3 length: 15 residues. CDR1 is MDHEN and CDR2 is SYDVKM in the germline V gene. The CDR3 bases are TGTGCCAGCAGTGCCCTAGCGGGAGACAAGGACGAGCAGTACTTC. Protein sequence: CASSALAGDKDEQYF.

The gene calls are TRBV11-2 and TRBJ2-1; 9 bases fit TRBD1. Germline V CDR1 and CDR2: SGHAT, FQNNGV. The length of the CDR3 is 15 residues. Unmatched junction bases numbered 7, after V lost 5 bases and J lost 5 bases. CDR3 protein: CASSPRDRDHNEQFF. DNA of the CDR3: TGTGCCAGCAGCCCCCGGGACAGGGATCACAATGAGCAGTTCTTC.

This clone showed up many times. The rearrangement links TRBV30 to TRBJ2-3; D is ambiguous. The CDR3 is 15 residues long. Trimming shortened V by 1 base and J by 0 bases, and 11 bases separated the two germline ends. The germline V gene has CDR1 GTSNPN and CDR2 SVGIG (reference sequence). The CDR3 here is CAWSEAPLSTDTQYF. CDR3 DNA: TGTGCCTGGAGTGAGGCACCCCTAAGCACAGATACGCAGTATTTT.

As to this clone: One end of the junction does not line up with germline, which may come from a read error. V is TRBV11-2 and J is TRBJ1-1; 9 bases line up with TRBD1. CDR1 is SGHAT, CDR2 FQNNGV, per germline. CDR3 size: 14 residues. Here the CDR3 DNA reads TGTGCCAGCAGCTTAGATCCCGAGACAGGGGGGCCGCTCTTT. Residues: CASSLDPETGGPLF.

The chain carries TRBV30 and TRBJ2-7; TRBD1 or TRBD2 may be the D gene (5 bases each). V gave up 2 bases and J gave up 4 bases, with 15 bases separating them. Looked up from germline, CDR1 is GTSNPN and CDR2 is SVGIG (reference sequence). The CDR3 length is 14 residues. For the CDR3, the DNA is TGTGCCTGGAGTCCCGGCCGGGGCCGGTACGAGCAGTACTTC. The encoded protein is CAWSPGRGRYEQYF. The full variable domain, rest sourced from reference TRBV30 and TRBJ2-7, is SQTIHQWPATLVQPVGSPLSLECTVEGTSNPNLYWYRQAAGRGLQLLFYSVGIGQISSEVPQNLSASRPQDRQFILSSKKLLLSDSGFYLCAWSPGRGRYEQYFGPGTRLTVT.

The chain recombines TRBV7-3 with TRBJ2-5, with TRBD2 matching over 9 bases. Per the germline V gene, CDR1 is SGHTA and CDR2 is FQGTGA. Trimming took 2 bases from V and 5 from J; bases not matched to a gene: 0. The CDR3 is 13 amino acids. CDR3 in amino acids: CASSLGLAETQYF. As DNA, the CDR3 is TGTGCCAGCAGCTTAGGACTAGCGGAGACCCAGTACTTC.

V usage is TRBV11-2 and J usage is TRBJ2-5, with D unresolved. The CDR3 covers 15 residues. V dropped 0 bases and J dropped 5 bases, with 13 bases sitting between them. CDR1 is SGHAT, CDR2 FQNNGV, per germline. This CDR3 is CASSLDHGETETQYF. The CDR3 nucleotides are TGTGCCAGCAGCTTAGATCATGGAGAGACGGAGACCCAGTACTTC. The variable domain in full, with the rest retrieved from reference TRBV11-2 and TRBJ2-5, is EAGVAQSPRYKIIEKRQSVAFWCNPISGHATLYWYQQILGQGPKLLIQFQNNGVVDDSQLPKDRFSAERLKGVDSTLKIQPAKLEDSAVYLCASSLDHGETETQYFGPGTRLLVL.

This clone has only a few counts. The J gene is TRBJ1-1, the V gene TRBV27, with a possible D match to TRBD1 (5 bases). This CDR3 is built from 15 residues. V was trimmed by 5 bases and J by 0 bases, leaving 13 bases between them. CDR1 is MNHEY and CDR2 is SMNVEV in the germline V gene (reference sequence). The CDR3 sequence is CASSTSGTVNTEAFF. The CDR3 DNA is TGTGCCAGCAGTACTTCCGGGACGGTGAACACTGAAGCTTTCTTT.

The chain links TRBV6-6 to TRBJ1-2; no clear D gene. Per germline, CDR1 MNHNY and CDR2 SVGAGI (reference sequence). The length of the CDR3 is 13 residues. Trimming shortened V by 8 bases and J by 4 bases, and 14 bases separated the two germline ends. DNA of the CDR3: TGTGCCAGCCGGGTCCGGGCTAGCTATGGCTACACCTTC. This sequence encodes CASRVRASYGYTF.

The chain joins TRBV2 to TRBJ2-7; D could derive from TRBD1 or TRBD2 (5 bases each). The V end lost 7 bases, the J end lost 2 bases, and 6 bases lay between the germline ends. The CDR3 sequence is 11 residues long. Germline assignment: CDR1 SNHLY and CDR2 FYNNEI. The CDR3 bases are TGTGCCAGCATGGGGGCCTACGAGCAGTACTTC. Translation: CASMGAYEQYF.

The rearrangement links TRBV5-1 to TRBJ1-5; 8 bases are shared with TRBD1. CDR1 is SGHRS and CDR2 is YFSETQ in the germline V gene. Losses at the gene ends were 0 bases for V and 7 bases for J; bases not matched to a gene: 12. The CDR3 loop spans 17 amino acids. DNA for the CDR3: TGCGCCAGCAGCTTGGGTCCGACAGGGGAGGGTTTGCAGCCCCAGCATTTT. It yields the protein CASSLGPTGEGLQPQHF.